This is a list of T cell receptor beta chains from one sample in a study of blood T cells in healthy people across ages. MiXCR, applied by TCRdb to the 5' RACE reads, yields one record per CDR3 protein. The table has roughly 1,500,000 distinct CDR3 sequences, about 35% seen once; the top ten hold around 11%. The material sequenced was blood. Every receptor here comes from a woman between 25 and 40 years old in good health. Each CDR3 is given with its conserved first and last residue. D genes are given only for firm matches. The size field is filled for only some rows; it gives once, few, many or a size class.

CASSHRTYEQYF | TGTGCCAGCAGCCACCGCACCTACGAGCAGTACTTC | TRBJ2-7 | NA | NA | TRBV3-1
CASSGRGQGDTQYF | TGTGCCAGCAGCGGCAGGGGGCAGGGAGATACGCAGTATTTT | TRBJ2-3 | few | TRBD1 | TRBV9
CASSEIPIPRDEQYF | TGTGCCAGCAGTGAAATTCCGATTCCCCGTGACGAGCAGTACTTC | TRBJ2-7 | NA | NA | TRBV6-1
CASSQELAGQFF | TGTGCCAGCAGCCAAGAATTAGCGGGGCAGTTCTTC | TRBJ2-1 | few | TRBD2 | TRBV3-1
CASSLFGGQRYEQYF | TGTGCCAGCAGTTTATTTGGGGGGCAGAGGTACGAGCAGTACTTC | TRBJ2-7 | few | NA | TRBV27
CASSRGDRVITDTQYF | TGCGCCAGCAGCCGGGGGGACAGGGTAATCACAGATACGCAGTATTTT | TRBJ2-3 | once | TRBD1 | TRBV4-1
CASSPQRTDPNGYTF | TGTGCCAGCAGCCCCCAACGGACAGACCCCAATGGCTACACCTTC | TRBJ1-2 | NA | NA | TRBV11-2
CAISDPGGGGYEQYF | TGTGCCATCAGTGACCCCGGGGGAGGGGGCTACGAGCAGTACTTC | TRBJ2-7 | few | NA | TRBV10-3
CASSPRSKSSTDTQYF | TGTGCCAGCAGCCCCCGGTCGAAGTCAAGCACAGATACGCAGTATTTT | TRBJ2-3 | NA | NA | TRBV12-3/TRBV12-4
CSASSGGALGDTQYF | TGCAGTGCTAGTTCGGGGGGGGCCTTGGGAGATACGCAGTATTTT | TRBJ2-3 | many | TRBD2 | TRBV20-1
CASSVYEGRTGELFF | TGTGCCAGCAGCGTGTATGAGGGGCGCACCGGGGAGCTGTTTTTT | TRBJ2-2 | NA | NA | TRBV9
CASSLRTSGGRETQYF | TGTGCCAGCAGCCTCCGGACTAGCGGGGGAAGAGAGACCCAGTACTTC | TRBJ2-5 | NA | TRBD2 | TRBV11-3
CASRTNSGVPSTDTQYF | TGTGCCAGCAGAACTAACAGCGGAGTCCCTTCCACAGATACGCAGTATTTT | TRBJ2-3 | NA | NA | TRBV2
CASSSRMGGDTQYF | TGCGCCAGCAGCTCCAGGATGGGGGGTGATACGCAGTATTTT | TRBJ2-3 | few | NA | TRBV5-1
CASSAGTGELFF | TGCGCCAGCAGCGCGGGGACCGGGGAGCTGTTTTTT | TRBJ2-2 | few | NA | TRBV4-1
CSALTGGIIVPSNQPQHF | TGCAGTGCTTTGACAGGGGGCATCATAGTGCCCTCCAATCAGCCCCAGCATTTT | TRBJ1-5 | few | TRBD1 | TRBV20-1
CASSSTGLRDEKLFF | TGTGCCAGCAGCTCGACTGGCCTTAGGGATGAAAAACTGTTTTTT | TRBJ1-4 | few | NA | TRBV7-9
CASTFRGTGSITEAFF | TGTGCCAGCACCTTTCGTGGGACAGGGTCGATCACTGAAGCTTTCTTT | TRBJ1-1 | NA | TRBD1 | TRBV28
CSARDSGGETQYF | TGCAGTGCTAGAGATTCGGGGGGAGAGACCCAGTACTTC | TRBJ2-5 | NA | TRBD2 | TRBV20-1
CASSLDPASGREETQYF | TGTGCCAGCAGTTTAGATCCGGCTAGCGGGAGGGAAGAGACCCAGTACTTC | TRBJ2-5 | NA | TRBD2 | TRBV28
CSVLSGRGSSSYNEQFF | TGCAGCGTCCTTAGCGGGAGGGGTTCTAGCTCCTACAATGAGCAGTTCTTC | TRBJ2-1 | NA | TRBD2 | TRBV29-1
CASRRGQLKSIPSSYNSPLHF | TGTGCCAGCAGACGTGGACAGCTAAAGTCAATCCCGAGCTCCTATAATTCACCCCTCCACTTT | TRBJ1-6 | NA | NA | TRBV11-2
CASSYKGDEQYF | TGCGCCAGCAGCTATAAGGGGGACGAGCAGTACTTC | TRBJ2-7 | NA | NA | TRBV5-1
CASSQSSGKGADTQYF | TGCGCCAGCAGCCAGTCTAGCGGGAAGGGTGCAGATACGCAGTATTTT | TRBJ2-3 | NA | TRBD2 | TRBV5-1
CSARVRGNYTF | TGCAGTGCTAGAGTCAGGGGAAACTACACCTTC | TRBJ1-2 | NA | NA | TRBV20-1
CASSYNTGPYNEQFF | TGTGCCAGCAGCTATAATACGGGCCCTTACAATGAGCAGTTCTTC | TRBJ2-1 | NA | NA | TRBV5-6
CSARQAVSYEQYF | TGCAGTGCTAGACAGGCAGTCTCCTACGAGCAGTACTTC | TRBJ2-7 | few | NA | TRBV20-1
CSASGGHPYEQYF | TGCAGTGCTAGTGGTGGACACCCCTACGAGCAGTACTTC | TRBJ2-7 | few | NA | TRBV20-1
CASSIGQGTGANVLTF | TGTGCCAGCAGTATCGGACAGGGTACAGGGGCCAACGTCCTGACTTTC | TRBJ2-6 | many | TRBD1 | TRBV12-3/TRBV12-4
CSARDLNSAYEQYF | TGCAGTGCTAGAGATCTAAACTCCGCCTACGAGCAGTACTTC | TRBJ2-7 | few | NA | TRBV20-1
CSVGGETQYF | TGCAGCGTTGGGGGGGAGACCCAGTACTTC | TRBJ2-5 | many | NA | TRBV29-1
CASSQSSGNADTQYF | TGTGCCAGCAGCCAAAGTAGCGGGAACGCAGATACGCAGTATTTT | TRBJ2-3 | few | TRBD2 | TRBV3-1
CSAGRFGTSRLKEQFF | TGCAGTGCAGGGCGGTTCGGGACTAGCAGACTTAAGGAGCAGTTCTTC | TRBJ2-1 | NA | TRBD2 | TRBV20-1
CASSLRSDLPGQGVHQPQHF | TGTGCCAGCAGTTTGCGCTCGGACCTACCCGGACAGGGAGTCCATCAGCCCCAGCATTTT | TRBJ1-5 | NA | TRBD1 | TRBV27
CASSRDVYNSPLHF | TGCGCCAGCAGCCGGGACGTTTATAATTCACCCCTCCACTTT | TRBJ1-6 | few | NA | TRBV4-1